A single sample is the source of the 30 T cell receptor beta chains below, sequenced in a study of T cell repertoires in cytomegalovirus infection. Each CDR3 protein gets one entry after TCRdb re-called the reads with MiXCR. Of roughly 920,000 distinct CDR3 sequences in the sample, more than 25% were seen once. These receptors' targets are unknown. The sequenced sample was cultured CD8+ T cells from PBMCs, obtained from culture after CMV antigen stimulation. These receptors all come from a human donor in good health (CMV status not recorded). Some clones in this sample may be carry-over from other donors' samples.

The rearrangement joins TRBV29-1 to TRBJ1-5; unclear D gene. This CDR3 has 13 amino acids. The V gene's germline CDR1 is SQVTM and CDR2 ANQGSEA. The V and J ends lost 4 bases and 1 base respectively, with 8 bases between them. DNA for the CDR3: TGCAGCGTTGCGGACGGGAGCAATCAGCCCCAGCATTTT. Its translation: CSVADGSNQPQHF.

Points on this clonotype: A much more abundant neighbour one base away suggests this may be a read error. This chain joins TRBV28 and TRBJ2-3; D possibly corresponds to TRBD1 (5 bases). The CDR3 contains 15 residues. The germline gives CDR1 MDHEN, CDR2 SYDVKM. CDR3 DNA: TGTGTCAGCAGTCCGGACACCTTTAGGACAGATACGCAGTATTTT. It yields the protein CVSSPDTFRTDTQYF.

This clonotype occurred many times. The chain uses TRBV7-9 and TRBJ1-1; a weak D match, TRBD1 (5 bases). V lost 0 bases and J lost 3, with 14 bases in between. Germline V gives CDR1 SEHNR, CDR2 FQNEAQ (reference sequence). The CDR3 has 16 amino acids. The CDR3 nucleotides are TGTGCCAGCAGCTTAGCGGGGTCTCAGGGTGACACTGAAGCTTTCTTT. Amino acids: CASSLAGSQGDTEAFF.

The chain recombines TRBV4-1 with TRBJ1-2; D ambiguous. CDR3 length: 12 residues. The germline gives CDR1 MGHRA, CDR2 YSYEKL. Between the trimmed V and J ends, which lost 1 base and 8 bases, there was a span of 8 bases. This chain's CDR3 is CASSQGQKGYTF. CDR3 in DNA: TGCGCCAGCAGCCAAGGGCAGAAGGGCTACACCTTC.

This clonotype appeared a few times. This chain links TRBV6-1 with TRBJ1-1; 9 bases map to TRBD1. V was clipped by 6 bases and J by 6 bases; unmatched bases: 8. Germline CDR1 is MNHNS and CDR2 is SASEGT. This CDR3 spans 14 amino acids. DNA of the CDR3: TGTGCCAGCAGAGCCGGGACAGGGTTCGCTGAAGCTTTCTTT. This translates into CASRAGTGFAEAFF.

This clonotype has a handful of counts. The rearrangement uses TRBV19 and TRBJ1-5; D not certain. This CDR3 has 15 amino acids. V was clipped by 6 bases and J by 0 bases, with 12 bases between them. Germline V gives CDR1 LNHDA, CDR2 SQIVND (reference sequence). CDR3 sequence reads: CASRASLNSNQPQHF. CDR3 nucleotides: TGTGCCAGTAGGGCCAGCCTGAATAGCAATCAGCCCCAGCATTTT.

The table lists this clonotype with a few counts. Here the CDR3 reads CASSFGWIGEKLFF. In DNA, the CDR3 is TGTGCCAGCAGTTTTGGGTGGATTGGGGAAAAACTGTTTTTT. The chain has TRBV12-3 or TRBV12-4 and TRBJ1-4; D is undetermined. Trimming cost V 3 bases and J 8 bases, with 13 bases left between them. The CDR3 covers 14 residues.

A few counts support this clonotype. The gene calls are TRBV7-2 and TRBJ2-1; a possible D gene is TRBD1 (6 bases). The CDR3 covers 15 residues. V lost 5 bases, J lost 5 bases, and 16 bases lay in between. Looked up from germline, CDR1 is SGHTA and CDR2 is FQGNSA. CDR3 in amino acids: CASSTGSYAHNEQFF. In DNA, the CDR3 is TGTGCCAGCAGCACAGGGAGCTATGCCCACAATGAGCAGTTCTTC.

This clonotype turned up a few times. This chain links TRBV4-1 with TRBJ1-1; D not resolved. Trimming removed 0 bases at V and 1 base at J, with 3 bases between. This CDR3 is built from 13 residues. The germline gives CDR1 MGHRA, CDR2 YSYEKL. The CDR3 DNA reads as TGCGCCAGCAGCCAAGAGAGGAACACTGAAGCTTTCTTT. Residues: CASSQERNTEAFF.

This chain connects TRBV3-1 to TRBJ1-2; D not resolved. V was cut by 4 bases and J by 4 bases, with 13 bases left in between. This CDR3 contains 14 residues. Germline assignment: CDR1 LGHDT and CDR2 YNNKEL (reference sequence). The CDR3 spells CASSLGHSGYGYTF. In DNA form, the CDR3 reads TGTGCCAGCAGCCTAGGGCACAGCGGCTATGGCTACACCTTC.

Written as DNA, the CDR3 is TGTGCCAGCAGTTCTCCCGGGTCCGGGGCAGATACGCAGTATTTT. Translation gives CASSSPGSGADTQYF. J is TRBJ2-3 and V is TRBV27; D might be TRBD2 (5 bases). Trimming took 4 bases from V and 4 from J, leaving 15 bases between them. Germline lookup yields CDR1 MNHEY and CDR2 SMNVEV (reference sequence). The CDR3 loop spans 15 amino acids.

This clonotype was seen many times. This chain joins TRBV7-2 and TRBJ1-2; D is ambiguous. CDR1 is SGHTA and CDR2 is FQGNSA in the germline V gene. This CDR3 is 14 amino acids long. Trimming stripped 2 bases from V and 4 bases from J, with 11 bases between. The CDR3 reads CASSLSRPAYGYTF. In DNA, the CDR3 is TGTGCCAGCAGCTTAAGTAGACCGGCCTATGGCTACACCTTC.

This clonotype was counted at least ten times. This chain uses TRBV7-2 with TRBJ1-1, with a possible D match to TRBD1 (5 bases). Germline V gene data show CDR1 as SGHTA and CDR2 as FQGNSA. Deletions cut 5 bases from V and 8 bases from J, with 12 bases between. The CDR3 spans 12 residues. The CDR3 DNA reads TGTGCCAGCAGCCTACAATGGGGGGAAGCTTTCTTT. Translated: CASSLQWGEAFF.

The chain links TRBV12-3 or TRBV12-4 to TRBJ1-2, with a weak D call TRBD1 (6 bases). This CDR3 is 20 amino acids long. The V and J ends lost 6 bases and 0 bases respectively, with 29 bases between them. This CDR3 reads CASSHPVTGSTIASNYGYTF. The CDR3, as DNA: TGTGCCAGCAGCCACCCTGTAACAGGGTCCACCATAGCGTCTAACTATGGCTACACCTTC.

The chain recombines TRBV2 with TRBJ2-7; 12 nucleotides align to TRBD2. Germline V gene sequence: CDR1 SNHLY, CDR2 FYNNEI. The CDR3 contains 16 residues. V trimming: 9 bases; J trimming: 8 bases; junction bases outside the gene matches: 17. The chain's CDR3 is CASPLTGRTSGEKQYV. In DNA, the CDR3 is TGTGCCAGTCCTCTTACCGGCAGGACTAGCGGGGAAAAGCAGTACGTC.

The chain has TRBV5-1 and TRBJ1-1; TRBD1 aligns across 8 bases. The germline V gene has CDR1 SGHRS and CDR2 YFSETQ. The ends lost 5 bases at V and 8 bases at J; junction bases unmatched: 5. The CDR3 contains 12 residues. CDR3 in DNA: TGCGCCAGCAGTTTCAGGGGGCGGGAAGCTTTCTTT. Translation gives CASSFRGREAFF. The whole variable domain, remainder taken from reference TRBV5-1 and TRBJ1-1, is KAGVTQTPRYLIKTRGQQVTLSCSPISGHRSVSWYQQTPGQGLQFLFEYFSETQRNKGNFPGRFSGRQFSNSRSEMNVSTLELGDSALYLCASSFRGREAFFGQGTRLTVV.

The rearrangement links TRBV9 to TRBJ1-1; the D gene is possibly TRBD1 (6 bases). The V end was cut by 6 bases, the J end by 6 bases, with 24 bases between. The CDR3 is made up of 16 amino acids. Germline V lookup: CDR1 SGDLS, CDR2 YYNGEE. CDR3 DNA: TGTGCCAGCACCAATTCAGGCGGGGGGCAAATTGCTGAAGCTTTCTTT. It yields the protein CASTNSGGGQIAEAFF.

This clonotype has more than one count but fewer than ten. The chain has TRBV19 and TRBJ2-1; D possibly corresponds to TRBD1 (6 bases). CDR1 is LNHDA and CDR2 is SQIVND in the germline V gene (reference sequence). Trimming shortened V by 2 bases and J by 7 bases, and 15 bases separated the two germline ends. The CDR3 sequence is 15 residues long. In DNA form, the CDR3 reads TGTGCCAGTAGTATAAACCGCAGGGGTGGAAATGAGCAGTTCTTC. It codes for CASSINRRGGNEQFF.

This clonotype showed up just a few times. The CDR3 loop reads CASSSPPGAGGYTF. The CDR3 bases are TGTGCCAGCAGTTCACCTCCAGGGGCGGGTGGCTACACCTTC. The J gene is TRBJ1-2, the V gene TRBV25-1; tentative D call: TRBD1 (6 bases). Per germline, CDR1 MGHDK and CDR2 SYGVNS. Trimming took off 5 bases at V and 7 bases at J, with 17 bases between the two ends. The CDR3 loop spans 14 amino acids.

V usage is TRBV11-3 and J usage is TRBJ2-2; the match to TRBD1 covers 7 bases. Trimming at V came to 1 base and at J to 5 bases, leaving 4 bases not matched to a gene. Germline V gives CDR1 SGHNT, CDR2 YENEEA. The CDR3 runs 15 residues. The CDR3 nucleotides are TGTGCCAGCAGCTTAGTATCACAGGGGACCGGGGAGCTGTTTTTT. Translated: CASSLVSQGTGELFF.

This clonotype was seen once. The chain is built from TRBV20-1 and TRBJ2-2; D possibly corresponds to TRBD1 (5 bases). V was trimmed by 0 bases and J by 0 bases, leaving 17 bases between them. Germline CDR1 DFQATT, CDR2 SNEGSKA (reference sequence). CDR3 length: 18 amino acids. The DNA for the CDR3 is TGCAGTGCTAGAGACTCGGAGCGACGGACATCGAACACCGGGGAGCTGTTTTTT. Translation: CSARDSERRTSNTGELFF.

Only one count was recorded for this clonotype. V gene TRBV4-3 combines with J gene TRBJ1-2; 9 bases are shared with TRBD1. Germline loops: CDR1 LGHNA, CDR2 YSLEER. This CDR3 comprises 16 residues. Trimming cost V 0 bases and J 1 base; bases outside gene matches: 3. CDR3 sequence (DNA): TGCGCCAGCAGCCAAGATCGGGGACAGGGTAACTATGGCTACACCTTC. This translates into CASSQDRGQGNYGYTF.

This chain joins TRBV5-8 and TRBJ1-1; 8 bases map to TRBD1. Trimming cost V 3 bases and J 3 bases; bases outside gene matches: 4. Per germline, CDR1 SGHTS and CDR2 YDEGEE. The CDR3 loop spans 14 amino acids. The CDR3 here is CASSWQGADTEAFF. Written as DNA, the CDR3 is TGTGCCAGCAGCTGGCAGGGGGCAGACACTGAAGCTTTCTTT.

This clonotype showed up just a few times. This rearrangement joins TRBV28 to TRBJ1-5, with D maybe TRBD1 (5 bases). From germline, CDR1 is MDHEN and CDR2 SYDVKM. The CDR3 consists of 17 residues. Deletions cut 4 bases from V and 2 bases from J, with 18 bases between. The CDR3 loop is CASSWPGGEQGNQPQHF. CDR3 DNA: TGTGCCAGCAGTTGGCCTGGGGGGGAACAGGGCAATCAGCCCCAGCATTTT.

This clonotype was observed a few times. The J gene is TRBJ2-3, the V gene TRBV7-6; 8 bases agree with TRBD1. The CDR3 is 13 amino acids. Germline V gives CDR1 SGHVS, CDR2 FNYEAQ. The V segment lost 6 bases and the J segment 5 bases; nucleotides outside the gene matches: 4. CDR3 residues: CASRSGQEDTQYF. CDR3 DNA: TGTGCCAGCAGATCGGGACAGGAAGATACGCAGTATTTT.

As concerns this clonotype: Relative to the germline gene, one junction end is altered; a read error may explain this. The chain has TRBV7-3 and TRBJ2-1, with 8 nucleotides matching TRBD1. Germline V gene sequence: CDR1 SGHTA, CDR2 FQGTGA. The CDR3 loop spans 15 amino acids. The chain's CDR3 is CASNLRQGSYNEQFF. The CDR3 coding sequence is TGTGCCAGCAACTTAAGACAGGGGTCCTACAATGAGCAGTTCTTC.

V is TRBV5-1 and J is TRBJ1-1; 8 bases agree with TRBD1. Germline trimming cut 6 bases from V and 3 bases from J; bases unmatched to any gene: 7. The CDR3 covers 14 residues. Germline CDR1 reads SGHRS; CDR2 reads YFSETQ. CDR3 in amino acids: CASTRGTGHTEAFF. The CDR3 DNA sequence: TGCGCCAGCACCCGGGGGACAGGACACACTGAAGCTTTCTTT.

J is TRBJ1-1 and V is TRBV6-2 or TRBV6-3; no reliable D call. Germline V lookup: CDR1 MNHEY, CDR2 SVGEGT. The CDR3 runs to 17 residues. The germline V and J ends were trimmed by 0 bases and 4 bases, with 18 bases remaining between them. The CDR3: CASSYSNRAHAFTEAFF. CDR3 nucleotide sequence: TGTGCCAGCAGTTACTCCAACCGAGCACACGCATTCACTGAAGCTTTCTTT.

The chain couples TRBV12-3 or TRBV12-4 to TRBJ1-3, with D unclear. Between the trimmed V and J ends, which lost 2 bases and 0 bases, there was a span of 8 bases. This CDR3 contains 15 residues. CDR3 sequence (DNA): TGTGCCAGCAGTTTATTCCCTAGCTCTGGAAACACCATATATTTT. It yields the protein CASSLFPSSGNTIYF.

The CDR3 DNA reads as TGTGCCAGCAGCTTAGAAGGACAGGGGTTTGAAAAACTGTTTTTT. Its protein is CASSLEGQGFEKLFF. The chain has TRBV7-6 and TRBJ1-4; 9 bases agree with TRBD1. The germline gives CDR1 SGHVS, CDR2 FNYEAQ. The length of the CDR3 is 15 residues. Unmatched junction bases numbered 4, after V lost 1 base and J lost 7 bases.